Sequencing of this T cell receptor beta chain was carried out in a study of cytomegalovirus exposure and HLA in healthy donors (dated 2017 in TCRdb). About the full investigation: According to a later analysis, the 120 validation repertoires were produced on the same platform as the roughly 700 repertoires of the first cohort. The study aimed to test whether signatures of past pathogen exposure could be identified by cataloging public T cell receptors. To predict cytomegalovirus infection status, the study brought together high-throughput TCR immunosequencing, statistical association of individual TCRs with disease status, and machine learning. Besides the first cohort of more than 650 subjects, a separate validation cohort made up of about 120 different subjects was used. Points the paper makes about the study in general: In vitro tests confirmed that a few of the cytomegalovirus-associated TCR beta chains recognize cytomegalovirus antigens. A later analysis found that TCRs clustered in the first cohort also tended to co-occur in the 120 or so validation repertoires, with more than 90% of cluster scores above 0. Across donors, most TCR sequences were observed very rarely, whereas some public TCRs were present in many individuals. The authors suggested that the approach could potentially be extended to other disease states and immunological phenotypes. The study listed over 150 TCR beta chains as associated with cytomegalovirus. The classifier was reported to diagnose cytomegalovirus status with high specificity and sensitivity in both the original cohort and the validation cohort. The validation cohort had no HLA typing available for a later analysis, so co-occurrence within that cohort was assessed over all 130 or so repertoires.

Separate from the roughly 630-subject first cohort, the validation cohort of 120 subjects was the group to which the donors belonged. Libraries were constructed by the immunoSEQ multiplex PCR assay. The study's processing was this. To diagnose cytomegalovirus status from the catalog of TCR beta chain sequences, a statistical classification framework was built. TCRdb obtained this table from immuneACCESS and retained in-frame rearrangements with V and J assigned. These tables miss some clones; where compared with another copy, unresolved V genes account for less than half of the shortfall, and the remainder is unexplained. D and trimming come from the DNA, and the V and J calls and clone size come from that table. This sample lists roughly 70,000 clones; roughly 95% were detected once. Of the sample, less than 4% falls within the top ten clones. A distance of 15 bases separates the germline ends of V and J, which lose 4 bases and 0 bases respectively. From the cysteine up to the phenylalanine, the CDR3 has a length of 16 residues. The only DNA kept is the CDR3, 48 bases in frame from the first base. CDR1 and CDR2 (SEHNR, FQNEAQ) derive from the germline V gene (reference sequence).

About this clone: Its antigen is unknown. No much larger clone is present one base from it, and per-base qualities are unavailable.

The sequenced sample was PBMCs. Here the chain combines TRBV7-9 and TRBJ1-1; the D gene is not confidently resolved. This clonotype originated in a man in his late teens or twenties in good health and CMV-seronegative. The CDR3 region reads CASSSAGMGMNTEAFF. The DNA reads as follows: TGTGCCAGCAGCTCCGCGGGTATGGGGATGAACACTGAAGCTTTCTTT.